The 12 T cell receptor beta chains given below trace back to one sample, sequenced in a study of cytomegalovirus exposure and HLA in healthy donors. Generated by immunoSEQ multiplex PCR, the TCRdb table keeps only in-frame clones and is missing some. This table has roughly 130,000 clones, approximately 89% appearing once. Sequencing was done on a sample of PBMCs. All receptors derive from a man aged 30 to 39 in good health and CMV-seronegative.

This clone was found once. The CDR3 is CASSLDGQADNYGYTF. The CDR3 bases are TGCGCCAGCAGCTTGGATGGACAGGCGGATAACTATGGCTACACCTTC. The chain links TRBV5-1 to TRBJ1-2; 7 bases fit TRBD1. Germline CDR1 SGHRS, CDR2 YFSETQ. The V gene end was trimmed by 0 bases and the J gene end by 1 base; junction bases not matched to a gene: 6. This CDR3 has 16 residues.

This clone was recorded only once. One end of the junction varies from germline; a read error may be responsible. The chain links TRBV5-4 to TRBJ1-2, with D possibly TRBD1 on 6 matching bases. The CDR3 consists of 13 residues. Germline V CDR1 and CDR2: SGHNT, YYREEE (reference sequence). CDR3 nucleotides: TGTGCCAGCAGCTTGGACAGGGTATATGGCCACACCTTC. Its translation is CASSLDRVYGHTF.

The V and J genes are TRBV7-2 and TRBJ2-2; 9 bases agree with TRBD1. Germline V gene lookup returns CDR1 SGHTA and CDR2 FQGNSA. This CDR3 comprises 14 residues. V was clipped by 4 bases and J by 6 bases; unmatched bases: 3. This chain's CDR3 is CASSSDRGAGELFF. The CDR3 bases are TGTGCCAGCAGCTCTGACAGGGGGGCCGGGGAGCTGTTTTTT. The full variable domain, its missing parts supplied by reference TRBV7-2 and TRBJ2-2, is GAGVSQSPSNKVTEKGKDVELRCDPISGHTALYWYRQSLGQGLEFLIYFQGNSAPDKSGLPSDRFSAERTGGSVSTLTIQRTQQEDSAVYLCASSSDRGAGELFFGEGSRLTVL.

The chain links TRBV29-1 to TRBJ2-5; a possible D gene is TRBD1 (5 bases). V gave up 4 bases and J gave up 0 bases, with 15 bases separating them. The CDR3 has 15 residues. CDR1 is SQVTM and CDR2 is ANQGSEA in the germline V gene. CDR3 residues: CSVVFLDRYQETQYF. Written as DNA, the CDR3 is TGCAGCGTTGTTTTTCTCGACAGATACCAAGAGACCCAGTACTTC.

This clone was detected only a few times. The V and J genes are TRBV6-6 and TRBJ1-1, with TRBD1 as a possible D gene (5 bases). V dropped 2 bases and J dropped 0 bases, with 7 bases sitting between them. The CDR3 length is 14 residues. CDR1 is MNHNY and CDR2 is SVGAGI in the germline V gene (reference sequence). The CDR3 coding sequence is TGTGCCAGCAGTTACCAGGGAATGAACACTGAAGCTTTCTTT. It yields the protein CASSYQGMNTEAFF.

This chain joins TRBV9 and TRBJ2-3, with 7 bases matching TRBD2. The length of the CDR3 is 14 residues. The V gene's germline CDR1 is SGDLS and CDR2 YYNGEE. With V trimmed by 4 bases and J by 6 bases, 8 bases remained unmatched. Here the CDR3 reads CASSSAGRWDTQYF. Here the CDR3 DNA reads TGTGCCAGCAGCTCAGCGGGGAGGTGGGATACGCAGTATTTT.

In this sample, this clone turned up once. The V and J genes are TRBV6-1 and TRBJ1-1; TRBD1 matches 8 bases. Germline assignment: CDR1 MNHNS and CDR2 SASEGT. Germline trimming cut 2 bases from V and 1 base from J; bases unmatched to any gene: 6. This CDR3 is built from 16 residues. The CDR3 nucleotides are TGTGCCAGCAGTGAAATAACAGGGGGTTCGAACACTGAAGCTTTCTTT. This translates into CASSEITGGSNTEAFF.

This clone was counted between two and nine times. The gene calls are TRBV18 and TRBJ2-7, with no clear D. This CDR3 has 13 residues. Deletions cut 2 bases from V and 2 bases from J, with 7 bases between. Germline V gene sequence: CDR1 KGHSH, CDR2 LQKENI. This chain's CDR3 is CASSPGQTYEQYF. As DNA, the CDR3 is TGTGCCAGCTCACCAGGGCAGACCTACGAGCAGTACTTC.

V is TRBV7-9 and J is TRBJ2-3; D call uncertain. Looked up from germline, CDR1 is SEHNR and CDR2 is FQNEAQ (reference sequence). The V end was cut by 7 bases, the J end by 2 bases, with 16 bases between. The CDR3 totals 15 residues. As DNA, the CDR3 is TGTGCCAGCACCTATGAGACATTTACCACAGATACGCAGTATTTT. It encodes CASTYETFTTDTQYF. The full variable domain, its missing parts supplied by reference TRBV7-9 and TRBJ2-3, is DTGVSQNPRHKITKRGQNVTFRCDPISEHNRLYWYRQTLGQGPEFLTYFQNEAQLEKSRLLSDRFSAERPKGSFSTLEIQRTEQGDSAMYLCASTYETFTTDTQYFGPGTRLTVL.

V is TRBV6-5 and J is TRBJ1-3; TRBD1 matches at 7 bases. Trimming at V came to 5 bases and at J to 0 bases, leaving 4 bases not matched to a gene. This CDR3 comprises 15 residues. The germline V gene has CDR1 MNHEY and CDR2 SVGAGI. CDR3 residues: CASSQQGYSGNTIYF. The CDR3, as DNA: TGTGCCAGCAGTCAACAGGGGTACTCTGGAAACACCATATATTTT.

This rearrangement joins TRBV9 to TRBJ2-2, with TRBD1 matching over 9 bases. The CDR3 loop spans 16 amino acids. The junction had 5 bases not matched to a gene; V was cut back by 4 bases and J by 1 base. The germline V gene encodes CDR1 SGDLS and CDR2 YYNGEE. The CDR3 sequence: CASSSGTGLNTGELFF. The CDR3 nucleotides are TGTGCCAGCAGCTCCGGGACAGGGTTGAACACCGGGGAGCTGTTTTTT. The complete variable domain, with remaining parts taken from reference TRBV9 and TRBJ2-2, reads DSGVTQTPKHLITATGQRVTLRCSPRSGDLSVYWYQQSLDQGLQFLIQYYNGEERAKGNILERFSAQQFPDLHSELNLSSLELGDSALYFCASSSGTGLNTGELFFGEGSRLTVL.

The chain joins TRBV27 to TRBJ1-1, with D possibly TRBD1 on 6 matching bases. Deletions cut 4 bases from V and 0 bases from J, with 9 bases between. Germline-derived CDR1 and CDR2 are MNHEY and SMNVEV (reference sequence). This CDR3 is built from 14 residues. DNA for the CDR3: TGTGCCAGCAGTTCCGGGACACTGAACACTGAAGCTTTCTTT. Amino acid sequence: CASSSGTLNTEAFF.